A single sample is the source of the 10 T cell receptor beta chains below, sequenced in a study of T cells after yellow fever vaccination. One entry per CDR3 protein results from TCRdb running MiXCR on the 5' RACE reads. The table records 300,000 to 350,000 distinct CDR3 sequences, approximately 4% of them present only once. The sequenced sample was PBMCs, obtained 15 days after the yellow fever booster vaccination. All receptors come from a man aged 18 to 29 who received the YFV17D yellow fever vaccine.

This clonotype was recorded at least ten times. The V and J genes are TRBV7-6 and TRBJ2-3, with D unclear. The CDR3 runs 15 residues. The germline V gene encodes CDR1 SGHVS and CDR2 FNYEAQ. The germline V and J ends were trimmed by 1 base and 2 bases, with 10 bases remaining between them. For the CDR3, the DNA is TGTGCCAGCAGCTTAGAGGGTGACGCCACAGATACGCAGTATTTT. Translation: CASSLEGDATDTQYF.

In this sample, this clonotype turned up many times. The chain couples TRBV15 to TRBJ2-7; the match to TRBD2 covers 10 bases. The CDR3 has 16 residues. Germline lookup yields CDR1 LNHNV and CDR2 YYDKDF (reference sequence). Trimming took 5 bases from V and 2 from J; bases not matched to a gene: 9. The CDR3 loop is CATSRTGTSATYEQYV. The CDR3 DNA reads TGTGCCACCAGCCGGACCGGGACTAGCGCCACCTACGAGCAGTACGTC.

This clonotype was recorded a few times. The V and J genes are TRBV11-2 and TRBJ1-2, with TRBD1 matching 10 bases. J was trimmed by 7 bases and V by 5 bases; bases with no gene match: 10. The CDR3 runs 15 residues. CDR1 and CDR2 (germline): SGHAT, FQNNGV. CDR3 sequence (DNA): TGTGCCAGCAGCGCACTTAGAGGGACAGGGGTTGGCTACACCTTC. Protein product: CASSALRGTGVGYTF.

Many counts were recorded for this clonotype. This chain uses TRBV29-1 with TRBJ2-2; D is ambiguous. CDR1 is SQVTM and CDR2 is ANQGSEA in the germline V gene. The CDR3 runs 13 residues. Trimming left V 2 bases short and J 0 bases short, with 4 bases between. Here the CDR3 reads CSVETSNTGELFF. In DNA form, the CDR3 reads TGCAGCGTTGAAACCTCGAACACCGGGGAGCTGTTTTTT.

The sample holds many counts of this clonotype. The V call is TRBV28, the J call TRBJ2-7; 9 bases map to TRBD1. V lost 6 bases to trimming and J lost 5 bases; unmatched junction nucleotides: 8. From germline, CDR1 is MDHEN and CDR2 SYDVKM. This CDR3 is built from 14 residues. The CDR3 bases are TGTGCCAGCAGGTCAGGACAGGGGTCGAACGAGCAGTACGTC. This encodes CASRSGQGSNEQYV.

This clonotype was detected ten times or more. The gene calls are TRBV5-1 and TRBJ1-1; unclear D gene. V was trimmed by 0 bases and J by 0 bases, leaving 12 bases between them. The V gene's germline CDR1 is SGHRS and CDR2 YFSETQ. The CDR3 has 16 residues. The CDR3 protein is CASSLGSVSMNTEAFF. The CDR3, as DNA: TGCGCCAGCAGCTTGGGGAGTGTCTCCATGAACACTGAAGCTTTCTTT.

This clonotype was recorded many times. The genes are TRBV5-1 and TRBJ1-1; D is uncertain. V gave up 2 bases and J gave up 1 base, with 12 bases separating them. CDR1 and CDR2 from the germline V gene are SGHRS and YFSETQ. This CDR3 is 15 amino acids long. CDR3 in DNA: TGCGCCAGCAGCTTATCTCCGTTGGGGAACACTGAAGCTTTCTTT. This codes for CASSLSPLGNTEAFF.

The sample holds many counts of this clonotype. CDR3 bases: TGCGCCAGCAGCTTGGGCAGGGGGACATCCCAGGACATTCAGTACTTC. Encoded protein: CASSLGRGTSQDIQYF. The chain carries TRBV5-1 and TRBJ2-4; 7 nucleotides align to TRBD1. Germline trimming cut 0 bases from V and 8 bases from J; bases unmatched to any gene: 11. Germline V gene data show CDR1 as SGHRS and CDR2 as YFSETQ. The CDR3 is 16 amino acids.

The table lists this clonotype with a few counts. In DNA form, the CDR3 reads TGTGCCAGCAGTTTAGGGGCCCACAATGAGCAGTTCTTC. Protein product: CASSLGAHNEQFF. The chain uses TRBV12-3 or TRBV12-4 and TRBJ2-1; no definite D call. Trimming shortened V by 1 base and J by 5 bases, and 6 bases separated the two germline ends. CDR3 size: 13 residues.

This clonotype was seen many times. The CDR3 region is CASRAADTQYF. The CDR3 DNA is TGTGCCAGCAGGGCGGCAGATACGCAGTATTTT. The chain recombines TRBV6-2 or TRBV6-3 with TRBJ2-3; D remains unclear. CDR1 and CDR2 from the germline V gene are MNHEY and SVGEGT. The CDR3 sequence is 11 residues long. The V gene lost 6 bases and the J gene lost 4 bases, with 5 bases spanning the gap.